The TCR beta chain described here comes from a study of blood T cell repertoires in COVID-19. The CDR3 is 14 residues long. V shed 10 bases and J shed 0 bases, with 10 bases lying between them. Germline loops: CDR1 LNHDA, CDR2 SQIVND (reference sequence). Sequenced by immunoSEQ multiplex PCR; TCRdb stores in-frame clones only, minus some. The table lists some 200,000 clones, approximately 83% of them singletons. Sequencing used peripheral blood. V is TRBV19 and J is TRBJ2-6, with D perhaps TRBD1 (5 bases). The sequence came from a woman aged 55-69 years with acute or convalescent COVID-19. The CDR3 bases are TGTGCCACGGAAGGGGTCTCTGGGGCCAACGTCCTGACTTTC. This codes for CATEGVSGANVLTF.